Presented here are 9 T cell receptor beta chains from one specimen sequenced in a study of T cells in Graves' hyperthyroidism and ophthalmopathy. Authors of the study amplified TCR beta CDR3 regions from RNA transcripts. When the TCR CDR3 underwent first-round RT-PCR, the HTBI primer set was used. One entry per CDR3 protein, called by TCRdb with MiXCR from the multiplex PCR reads. The sample contains about 300,000 distinct CDR3 sequences, approximately 19% of which appear only once. Material for sequencing was blood. Receptor source: a man aged 45 to 65 with Graves' ophthalmopathy.

This clonotype was observed many times. The chain recombines TRBV2 with TRBJ1-4, with D unresolved. Trimming pared 4 bases from V and 0 bases from J, leaving 6 bases between. This CDR3 comprises 14 residues. Looked up from germline, CDR1 is SNHLY and CDR2 is FYNNEI. CDR3 DNA: TGTGCCAGCAGTGCACGCTCAACTAATGAAAAACTGTTTTTT. Translation: CASSARSTNEKLFF.

This clonotype was counted ten times or more. The rearrangement links TRBV7-8 to TRBJ2-1, with D uncertain. V was trimmed by 2 bases and J by 5 bases, leaving 7 bases between them. The CDR3 consists of 13 residues. CDR1 and CDR2 (germline): SGHVS, FQNEAQ. The CDR3 loop is CASSLTLDNEQFF. The DNA of the CDR3 is TGTGCCAGCAGCTTAACCCTCGACAATGAGCAGTTCTTC.

A few counts support this clonotype. The chain couples TRBV6-1 to TRBJ1-5; D gene unclear. V lost 1 base to trimming and J lost 4 bases, with 8 bases between them. This CDR3 contains 14 residues. The germline V gene encodes CDR1 MNHNS and CDR2 SASEGT. The CDR3 region has the DNA TGTGCCAGCAGTGAAGGGATATGGAATCAGCCCCAGCATTTT. This sequence encodes CASSEGIWNQPQHF.

This sequence joins TRBV5-6 and TRBJ1-1; TRBD1 matches at 7 bases. V lost 4 bases and J lost 10; bases outside the gene matches: 10. The germline gives CDR1 SGHDT, CDR2 YYEEEE. The CDR3 sequence is 13 residues long. CDR3 nucleotide sequence: TGTGCCAGCAGCCCGGGACAGAGTGTCGGAGCTTTCTTT. Protein: CASSPGQSVGAFF. Variable domain in full (rest from reference TRBV5-6 and TRBJ1-1): DAGVTQSPTHLIKTRGQQVTLRCSPKSGHDTVSWYQQALGQGPQFIFQYYEEEERQRGNFPDRFSGHQFPNYSSELNVNALLLGDSALYLCASSPGQSVGAFFGQGTRLTVV.

This clonotype was counted between two and nine times. The V call is TRBV19, the J call TRBJ1-5, with 11 bases lining up with TRBD1. Germline V gene data show CDR1 as LNHDA and CDR2 as SQIVND (reference sequence). V gave up 4 bases and J gave up 0 bases; unmatched junction bases: 14. The CDR3 is 20 residues long. The CDR3 coding sequence is TGTGCCAGTAGTAATCCCCCCGGGACAGGGGGAACATATAGCAATCAGCCCCAGCATTTT. Residues: CASSNPPGTGGTYSNQPQHF.

The table lists this clonotype with many counts. The CDR3 bases are TGTGCCAGCAGCCAAGCGGGTGTCGGGGCCTCCTACGAGCAGTACTTC. It encodes CASSQAGVGASYEQYF. The chain recombines TRBV3-1 with TRBJ2-7, with D perhaps being TRBD1 or TRBD2 (5 bases each). The CDR3 totals 16 residues. V was pared by 1 base and J by 0 bases, with 13 bases between. Germline V gene sequence: CDR1 LGHDT, CDR2 YNNKEL (reference sequence).

This clonotype has only a few counts. The chain employs TRBV15 and TRBJ2-1; 10 bases map to TRBD2. From germline, CDR1 is LNHNV and CDR2 YYDKDF (reference sequence). The CDR3 consists of 17 residues. With 2 bases clipped from V and 3 bases from J, the junction kept 7 bases outside the gene matches. CDR3 in amino acids: CATSRRPSGRGYNEQFF. Written as DNA, the CDR3 is TGTGCCACCAGCAGAAGACCCAGCGGGAGGGGCTACAATGAGCAGTTCTTC.

The rearrangement uses TRBV4-1 and TRBJ2-5; perhaps TRBD1 as D (6 bases). From germline, CDR1 is MGHRA and CDR2 YSYEKL. The CDR3 extends over 16 amino acids. Deletions cut 3 bases from V and 4 bases from J, with 18 bases between. Written as DNA, the CDR3 is TGCGCCAGCAGCCAGGTCGGGACACAACAACGAGAGACCCAGTACTTC. The encoded protein is CASSQVGTQQRETQYF.

This clonotype was found many times. The rearrangement joins TRBV20-1 to TRBJ1-1, with 8 bases that match TRBD1. Germline V CDR1 and CDR2: DFQATT, SNEGSKA (reference sequence). The CDR3 loop spans 14 amino acids. V was clipped by 8 bases and J by 2 bases; unmatched bases: 10. The DNA for the CDR3 is TGCAGTCGCCTTTCGGGGACAGGTAACACTGAAGCTTTCTTT. It specifies CSRLSGTGNTEAFF.